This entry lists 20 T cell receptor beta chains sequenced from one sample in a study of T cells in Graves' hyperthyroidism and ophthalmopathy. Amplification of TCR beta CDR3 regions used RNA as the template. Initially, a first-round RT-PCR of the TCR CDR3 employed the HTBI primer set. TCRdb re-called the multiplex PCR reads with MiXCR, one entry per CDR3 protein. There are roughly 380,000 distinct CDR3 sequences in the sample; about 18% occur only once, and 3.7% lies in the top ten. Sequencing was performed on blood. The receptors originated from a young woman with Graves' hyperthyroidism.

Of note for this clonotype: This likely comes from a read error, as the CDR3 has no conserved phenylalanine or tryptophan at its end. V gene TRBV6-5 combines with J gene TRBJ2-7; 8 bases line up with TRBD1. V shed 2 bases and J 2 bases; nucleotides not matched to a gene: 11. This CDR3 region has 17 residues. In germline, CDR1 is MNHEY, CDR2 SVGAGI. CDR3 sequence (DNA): TGTGCCAGCAGTTACAGGAAACTTCGGGACAGGACCTACGAGCAGTACTAC. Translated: CASSYRKLRDRTYEQYY.

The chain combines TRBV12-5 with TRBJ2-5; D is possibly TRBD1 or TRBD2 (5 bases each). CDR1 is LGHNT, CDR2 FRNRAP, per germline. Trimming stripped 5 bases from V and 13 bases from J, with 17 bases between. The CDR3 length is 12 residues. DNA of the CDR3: TGTGCTAGTGGTCCTCTCCGGGGCCCTACGTACTTC. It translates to CASGPLRGPTYF.

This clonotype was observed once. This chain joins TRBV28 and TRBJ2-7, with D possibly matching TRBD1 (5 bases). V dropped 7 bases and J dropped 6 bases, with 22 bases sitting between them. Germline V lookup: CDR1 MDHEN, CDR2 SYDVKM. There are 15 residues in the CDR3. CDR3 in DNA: TGTGCCAGCAAGGGTAACGACCTCTTAGGGGCCGAGCAGTACTTC. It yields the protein CASKGNDLLGAEQYF. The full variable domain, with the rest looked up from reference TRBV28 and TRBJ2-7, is DVKVTQSSRYLVKRTGEKVFLECVQDMDHENMFWYRQDPGLGLRLIYFSYDVKMKEKGDIPEGYSVSREKKERFSLILESASTNQTSMYLCASKGNDLLGAEQYFGPGTRLTVT.

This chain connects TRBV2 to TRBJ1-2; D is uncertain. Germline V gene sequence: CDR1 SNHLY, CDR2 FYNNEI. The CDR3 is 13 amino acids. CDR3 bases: TGTACCACCCCTTTGGCTACGGACTATGGCTACACCTTC. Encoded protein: CTTPLATDYGYTF.

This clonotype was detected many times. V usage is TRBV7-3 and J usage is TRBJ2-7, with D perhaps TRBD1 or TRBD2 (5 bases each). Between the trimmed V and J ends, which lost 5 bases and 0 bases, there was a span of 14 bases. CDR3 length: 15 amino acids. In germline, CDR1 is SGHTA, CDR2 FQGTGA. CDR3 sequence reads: CASSLRAGSSYEQYF. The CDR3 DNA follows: TGTGCCAGCAGCCTCCGGGCAGGGAGCTCCTACGAGCAGTACTTC.

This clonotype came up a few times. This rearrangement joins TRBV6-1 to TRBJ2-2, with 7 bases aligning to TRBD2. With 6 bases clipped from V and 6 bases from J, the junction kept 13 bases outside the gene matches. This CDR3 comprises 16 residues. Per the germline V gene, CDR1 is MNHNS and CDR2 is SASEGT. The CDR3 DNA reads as TGTGCCAGCAGGATAAAACCGGGACTATCCTCCGGGGAGCTGTTTTTT. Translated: CASRIKPGLSSGELFF.

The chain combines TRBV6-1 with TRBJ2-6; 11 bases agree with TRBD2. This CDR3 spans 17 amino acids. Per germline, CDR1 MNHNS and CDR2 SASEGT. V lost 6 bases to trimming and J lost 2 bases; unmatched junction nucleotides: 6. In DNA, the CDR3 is TGTGCCAGCAGCTTCAATAGCGGGGGGGCTGGGGCCAACGTCCTGACTTTC. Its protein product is CASSFNSGGAGANVLTF.

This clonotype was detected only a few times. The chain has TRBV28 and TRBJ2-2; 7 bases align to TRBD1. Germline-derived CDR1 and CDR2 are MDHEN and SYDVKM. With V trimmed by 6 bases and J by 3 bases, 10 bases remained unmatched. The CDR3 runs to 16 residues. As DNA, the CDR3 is TGTGCCAGCAGCTTCACCGGGACAGTAGACACCGGGGAGCTGTTTTTT. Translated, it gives CASSFTGTVDTGELFF. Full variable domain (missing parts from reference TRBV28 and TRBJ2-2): DVKVTQSSRYLVKRTGEKVFLECVQDMDHENMFWYRQDPGLGLRLIYFSYDVKMKEKGDIPEGYSVSREKKERFSLILESASTNQTSMYLCASSFTGTVDTGELFFGEGSRLTVL.

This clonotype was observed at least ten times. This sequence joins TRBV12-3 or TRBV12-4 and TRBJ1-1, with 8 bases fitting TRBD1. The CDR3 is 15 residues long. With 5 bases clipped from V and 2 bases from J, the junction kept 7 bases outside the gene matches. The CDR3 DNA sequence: TGTGCCAGCAGTCCCAGGACAGGGAAAAACACTGAAGCTTTCTTT. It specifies CASSPRTGKNTEAFF.

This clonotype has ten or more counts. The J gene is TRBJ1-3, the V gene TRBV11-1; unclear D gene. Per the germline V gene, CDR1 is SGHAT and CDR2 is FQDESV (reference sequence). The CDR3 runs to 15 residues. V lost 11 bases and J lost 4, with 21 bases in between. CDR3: CAFHLLPQRGNTIYF. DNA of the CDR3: TGTGCCTTCCACCTACTACCCCAGAGGGGAAACACCATATATTTT.

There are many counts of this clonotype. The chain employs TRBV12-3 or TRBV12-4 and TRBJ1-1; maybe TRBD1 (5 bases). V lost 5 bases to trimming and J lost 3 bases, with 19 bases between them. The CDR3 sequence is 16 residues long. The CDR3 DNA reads TGTGCCAGCAGTACCAAAAGTTCCGGGGCACACACTGAAGCTTTCTTT. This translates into CASSTKSSGAHTEAFF.

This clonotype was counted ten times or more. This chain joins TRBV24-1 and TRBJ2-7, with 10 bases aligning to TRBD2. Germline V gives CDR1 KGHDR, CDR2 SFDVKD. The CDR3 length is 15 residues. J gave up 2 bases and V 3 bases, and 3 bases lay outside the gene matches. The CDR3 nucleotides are TGTGCCACCAGTGATGCCAGCGGGGGGGCCTACGAGCAGTACTTC. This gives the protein CATSDASGGAYEQYF.

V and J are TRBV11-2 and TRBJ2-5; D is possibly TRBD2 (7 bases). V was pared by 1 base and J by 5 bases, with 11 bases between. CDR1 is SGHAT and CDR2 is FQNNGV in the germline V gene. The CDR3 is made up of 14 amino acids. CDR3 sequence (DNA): TGTGCCAGCAGCTTAGTGGGGGGGCTCGAGACCCAGTACTTC. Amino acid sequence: CASSLVGGLETQYF.

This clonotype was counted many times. The chain's CDR3 is CASSPTLTGYGYTF. In nucleotides, the CDR3 is TGTGCCAGCAGCCCGACCCTGACAGGCTATGGCTACACCTTC. This rearrangement joins TRBV11-2 to TRBJ1-2; D possibly corresponds to TRBD1 (6 bases). Trimming removed 5 bases at V and 4 bases at J, with 14 bases between. This CDR3 spans 14 amino acids. CDR1 and CDR2 (germline): SGHAT, FQNNGV.

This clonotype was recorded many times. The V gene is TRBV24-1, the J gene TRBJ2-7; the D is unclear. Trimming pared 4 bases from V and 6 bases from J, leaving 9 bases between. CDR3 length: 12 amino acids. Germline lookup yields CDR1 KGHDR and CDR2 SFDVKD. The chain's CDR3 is CATSDNYAEQYF. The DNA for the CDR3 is TGTGCCACCAGTGACAACTACGCCGAGCAGTACTTC.

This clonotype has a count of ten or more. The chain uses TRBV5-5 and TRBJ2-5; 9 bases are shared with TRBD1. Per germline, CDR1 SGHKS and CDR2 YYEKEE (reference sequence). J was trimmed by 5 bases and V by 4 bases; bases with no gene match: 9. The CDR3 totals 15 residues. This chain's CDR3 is CASSPRDRDVETQYF. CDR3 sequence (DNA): TGTGCCAGCAGCCCCCGGGACAGGGATGTTGAGACCCAGTACTTC.

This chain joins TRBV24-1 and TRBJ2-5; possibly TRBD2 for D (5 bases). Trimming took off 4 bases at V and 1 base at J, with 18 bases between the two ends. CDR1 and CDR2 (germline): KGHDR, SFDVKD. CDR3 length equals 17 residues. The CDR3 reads CATSERFGRGSQETQYF. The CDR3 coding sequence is TGTGCCACCAGTGAGAGATTTGGCCGGGGATCCCAAGAGACCCAGTACTTC.

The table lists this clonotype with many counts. The CDR3 nucleotides are TGTGCCAGCAGTTACTCGTCCGGGGCGAACACTGAAGCTTTCTTT. It yields the protein CASSYSSGANTEAFF. The chain links TRBV6-5 to TRBJ1-1, with a possible D match to TRBD1 (5 bases). CDR3 length: 15 residues. Trimming removed 0 bases from V and 1 base from J, with 9 bases in between. Germline CDR1 is MNHEY and CDR2 is SVGAGI.

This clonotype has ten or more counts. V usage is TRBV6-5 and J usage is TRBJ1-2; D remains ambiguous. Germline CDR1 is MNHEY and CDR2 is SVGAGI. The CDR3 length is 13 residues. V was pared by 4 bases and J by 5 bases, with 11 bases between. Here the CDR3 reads CASSSRTGYGYTF. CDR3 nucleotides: TGTGCCAGCAGTTCCCGGACGGGGTATGGCTACACCTTC.

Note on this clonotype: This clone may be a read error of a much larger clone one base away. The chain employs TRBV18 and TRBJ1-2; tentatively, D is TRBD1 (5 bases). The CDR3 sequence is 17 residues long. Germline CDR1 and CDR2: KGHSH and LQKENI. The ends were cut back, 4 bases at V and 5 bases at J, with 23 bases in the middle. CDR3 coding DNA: TGTGCCAGCTCACTACCATTATCAGGGTCGAGGCAATATGGCTACACCTTC. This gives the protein CASSLPLSGSRQYGYTF.